The 28 T cell receptor beta chains below all came from one sample that was sequenced in a study of T cell changes during pregnancy in multiple sclerosis. The repertoire was sequenced with immunoSEQ multiplex PCR; TCRdb's copy has only in-frame clones and lacks some. This table holds about 77,000 clones, approximately 90% found once. The sequences come from peripheral blood, collected before pregnancy. These receptors originate from a female donor with multiple sclerosis, enrolled in a pregnancy study.

The CDR3 protein is CASRTGREKLFF. DNA for the CDR3: TGTGCCAGCCGGACAGGGCGGGAAAAACTGTTTTTT. The V call is TRBV25-1, the J call TRBJ1-4; 8 bases map to TRBD1. The CDR3 loop spans 12 amino acids. Germline CDR1 and CDR2: MGHDK and SYGVNS. Germline trimming cut 8 bases from V and 8 bases from J; bases unmatched to any gene: 4.

The J gene is TRBJ1-1, the V gene TRBV20-1, with D possibly matching TRBD1 (6 bases). The CDR3 contains 11 residues. In germline, CDR1 is DFQATT, CDR2 SNEGSKA (reference sequence). Between the trimmed V and J ends, which lost 6 bases and 8 bases, there was a span of 13 bases. The CDR3 loop reads CSAPGELEAFF. The CDR3, as DNA: TGCAGTGCGCCAGGGGAGTTGGAAGCTTTCTTT.

The chain uses TRBV2 and TRBJ2-1; 11 bases align to TRBD2. Germline V CDR1 and CDR2: SNHLY, FYNNEI. The CDR3 is made up of 12 amino acids. J was trimmed by 6 bases and V by 9 bases; bases with no gene match: 1. This CDR3 reads CASGLAGNEQFF. DNA for the CDR3: TGTGCCAGTGGACTAGCGGGCAATGAGCAGTTCTTC.

A single count supports this clone. The chain couples TRBV18 to TRBJ1-4, with unresolved D. Germline-derived CDR1 and CDR2 are KGHSH and LQKENI. The germline V and J ends were trimmed by 2 bases and 5 bases, with 9 bases remaining between them. This CDR3 is built from 14 residues. The CDR3 reads CASSPIPRNEKLFF. The CDR3 nucleotides read TGTGCCAGCTCACCAATCCCGCGGAATGAAAAACTGTTTTTT.

The chain has TRBV19 and TRBJ1-2; unclear D gene. Trimming cost V 5 bases and J 8 bases, with 15 bases left between them. The germline gives CDR1 LNHDA, CDR2 SQIVND (reference sequence). This CDR3 contains 13 residues. Here the CDR3 reads CASSLGPRRGYTF. CDR3 nucleotide sequence: TGTGCCAGTAGTCTAGGTCCAAGGAGGGGCTACACCTTC.

The CDR3 loop is CASSLDRATVEQYF. The CDR3 DNA is TGCGCCAGCAGCTTGGACAGGGCAACAGTCGAGCAGTACTTC. The chain employs TRBV5-1 and TRBJ2-7; D may be TRBD1 (6 bases). Trimming cost V 0 bases and J 6 bases, with 13 bases left between them. The CDR3 sequence is 14 residues long. In germline, CDR1 is SGHRS, CDR2 YFSETQ. The full variable domain, its missing parts supplied by reference TRBV5-1 and TRBJ2-7, is KAGVTQTPRYLIKTRGQQVTLSCSPISGHRSVSWYQQTPGQGLQFLFEYFSETQRNKGNFPGRFSGRQFSNSRSEMNVSTLELGDSALYLCASSLDRATVEQYFGPGTRLTVT.

The CDR3 DNA reads as TGTGCCAGCAGCTCGACCGTGGGGGGGAGTGAGCAGTTCTTC. Translated, it gives CASSSTVGGSEQFF. V gene TRBV5-4 combines with J gene TRBJ2-1, with TRBD2 matching over 7 bases. Looked up from germline, CDR1 is SGHNT and CDR2 is YYREEE (reference sequence). V shed 3 bases and J 9 bases; nucleotides not matched to a gene: 9. The CDR3 totals 14 residues.

The J gene is TRBJ1-1, the V gene TRBV9; weak D call: TRBD1 (5 bases). Trimming shortened V by 2 bases and J by 5 bases, and 22 bases separated the two germline ends. Per germline, CDR1 SGDLS and CDR2 YYNGEE. The CDR3 contains 17 residues. The CDR3 protein is CASSVHPGPPRETEAFF. As DNA, the CDR3 is TGTGCCAGCAGCGTGCATCCGGGACCCCCCCGGGAGACTGAAGCTTTCTTT.

Only one count was recorded for this clone. The chain joins TRBV30 to TRBJ1-5; D may be TRBD1 (5 bases). The CDR3 is made up of 13 amino acids. The germline V gene has CDR1 GTSNPN and CDR2 SVGIG (reference sequence). V was pared by 2 bases and J by 7 bases, with 12 bases between. The CDR3 nucleotides read TGTGCCTGGAGTCTGGGGCTATGGCAGCCCCAGCATTTT. The encoded protein is CAWSLGLWQPQHF.

The chain joins TRBV10-3 to TRBJ1-6; maybe TRBD1 (6 bases). Looked up from germline, CDR1 is ENHRY and CDR2 is SYGVKD. This CDR3 is built from 16 residues. V lost 10 bases to trimming and J lost 2 bases, with 18 bases between them. CDR3 coding DNA: TGTGCCACCTCCACCACCGACAGGCCCTATAATTCACCCCTCCACTTT. Its translation: CATSTTDRPYNSPLHF.

This chain connects TRBV2 to TRBJ1-3; D is possibly TRBD1 (5 bases). The CDR3 sequence is 15 residues long. Per the germline V gene, CDR1 is SNHLY and CDR2 is FYNNEI. V was trimmed by 2 bases and J by 0 bases, leaving 8 bases between them. In DNA, the CDR3 is TGTGCCAGCAGTGAAAGGACATACTCTGGAAACACCATATATTTT. It codes for CASSERTYSGNTIYF.

The J gene is TRBJ1-1, the V gene TRBV6-5, with D possibly being TRBD1 (5 bases). Germline CDR1 reads MNHEY; CDR2 reads SVGAGI. The CDR3 is 15 amino acids. The germline V and J ends were trimmed by 0 bases and 0 bases, with 8 bases remaining between them. The CDR3 sequence: CASSYSPQVNTEAFF. As DNA, the CDR3 is TGTGCCAGCAGTTACTCGCCACAGGTGAACACTGAAGCTTTCTTT.

As for this clone: At one end, the junction sequence differs from germline, possibly due to a read error. The V call is TRBV4-1, the J call TRBJ2-5, with 13 bases aligning to TRBD2. Germline V lookup: CDR1 MGHRA, CDR2 YSYEKL. CDR3 length: 16 residues. The CDR3 DNA is TGCGCCAGCAGACAAGGACTAGCGGGGGCCAGGGGGACCCAGTACTTC. It translates to CASRQGLAGARGTQYF.

CDR3 nucleotide sequence: TGTGCCAGCAGCCCCCGGTCTTACGAGCAGTACTTC. Residues: CASSPRSYEQYF. The gene calls are TRBV6-5 and TRBJ2-7; D is unresolved. The V gene lost 6 bases and the J gene lost 4 bases, with 10 bases spanning the gap. This CDR3 region has 12 residues. The germline V gene encodes CDR1 MNHEY and CDR2 SVGAGI.

The V and J genes are TRBV5-4 and TRBJ2-1, with TRBD1 matching over 10 bases. CDR3 length equals 16 residues. Per the germline V gene, CDR1 is SGHNT and CDR2 is YYREEE (reference sequence). The V and J ends lost 3 bases and 4 bases, in that order; junction bases with no gene match: 7. The CDR3 nucleotides read TGTGCCAGCAGCTCCCAGGTGGGACAGGGGTACAATGAGCAGTTCTTC. Translating it yields CASSSQVGQGYNEQFF.

The J gene is TRBJ1-2, the V gene TRBV10-2, with D uncertain. The CDR3 sequence is 12 residues long. CDR1 and CDR2 from the germline V gene are WSHSY and SAAADI. The V and J ends lost 2 bases and 8 bases respectively, with 9 bases between them. The CDR3 region is CASSELTGGYTF. In DNA form, the CDR3 reads TGCGCCAGCAGTGAGCTGACGGGAGGCTACACCTTC.

This sequence joins TRBV2 and TRBJ2-7, with 8 bases fitting TRBD1. CDR3 length equals 14 residues. V shed 9 bases, J shed 2 bases, and the junction held 9 bases outside the gene matches. Germline V gene data show CDR1 as SNHLY and CDR2 as FYNNEI. The CDR3 reads CASSRDRFTYEQYF. Written as DNA, the CDR3 is TGTGCCAGTTCCCGGGACAGGTTCACCTACGAGCAGTACTTC.

V and J are TRBV29-1 and TRBJ2-5, with 8 bases identical to TRBD1. Per germline, CDR1 SQVTM and CDR2 ANQGSEA. The CDR3 loop spans 14 amino acids. V lost 2 bases to trimming and J lost 5 bases; unmatched junction nucleotides: 7. CDR3 DNA sequence: TGCAGCGTTGAACCGACAGGGGTGCGGGAGACCCAGTACTTC. It encodes CSVEPTGVRETQYF.

The chain combines TRBV28 with TRBJ1-2; 8 bases agree with TRBD1. J gave up 4 bases and V 8 bases, and 9 bases lay outside the gene matches. The CDR3 loop spans 14 amino acids. The germline V gene has CDR1 MDHEN and CDR2 SYDVKM. The CDR3 loop is CASEGNRGSYGYTF. In DNA, the CDR3 is TGTGCCAGCGAAGGGAACAGGGGGAGCTATGGCTACACCTTC.

In this sample, this clone turned up once. The chain has TRBV29-1 and TRBJ2-5; D possibly corresponds to TRBD1 (6 bases). Germline CDR1 SQVTM, CDR2 ANQGSEA. Trimming stripped 5 bases from V and 5 bases from J, with 15 bases between. The CDR3 has 13 amino acids. Written as DNA, the CDR3 is TGCAGCGTTAGGTACAGGGTTTCGGAGACCCAGTACTTC. It specifies CSVRYRVSETQYF.

The CDR3 protein is CASSAHPGGGYTF. CDR3 sequence (DNA): TGTGCCAGCAGCGCCCACCCAGGGGGAGGCTACACCTTC. The genes are TRBV9 and TRBJ1-2; the match to TRBD1 covers 7 bases. CDR1 is SGDLS and CDR2 is YYNGEE in the germline V gene. J gave up 8 bases and V 3 bases, and 7 bases lay outside the gene matches. This CDR3 is built from 13 residues.

The chain links TRBV5-1 to TRBJ1-3, with D possibly matching TRBD1 (6 bases). The ends were cut back, 4 bases at V and 0 bases at J, with 14 bases in the middle. The germline V gene has CDR1 SGHRS and CDR2 YFSETQ. The CDR3 is 16 amino acids. CDR3 residues: CASSPATGYSGNTIYF. The CDR3 DNA sequence: TGCGCCAGCAGCCCGGCGACAGGATACTCTGGAAACACCATATATTTT.

The gene calls are TRBV28 and TRBJ2-5; D is undetermined. With 4 bases removed from V and 5 bases from J, the gap between germline ends came to 11 bases. The length of the CDR3 is 13 residues. Germline values: CDR1 MDHEN, CDR2 SYDVKM. CDR3 in amino acids: CASSSPELETQYF. Here the CDR3 DNA reads TGTGCCAGCAGTTCCCCGGAGTTGGAGACCCAGTACTTC.

The rearrangement links TRBV10-3 to TRBJ1-5, with 10 nucleotides matching TRBD1. Germline CDR1 ENHRY, CDR2 SYGVKD. V lost 6 bases and J lost 2; bases outside the gene matches: 4. The CDR3 is made up of 15 amino acids. The DNA for the CDR3 is TGTGCCATCAGCCCCGGGACAGGGGGCAATCAGCCCCAGCATTTT. This codes for CAISPGTGGNQPQHF.

The chain couples TRBV5-4 to TRBJ1-2; 8 nucleotides match TRBD1. This CDR3 contains 14 residues. Germline CDR1 is SGHNT and CDR2 is YYREEE (reference sequence). The V gene end was trimmed by 5 bases and the J gene end by 2 bases; junction bases not matched to a gene: 5. The CDR3 loop is CASSSGTGNYGYTF. In DNA, the CDR3 is TGTGCCAGCAGTTCCGGGACAGGAAACTATGGCTACACCTTC.

The table lists this clone with a few counts. The V gene is TRBV2, the J gene TRBJ2-3; TRBD2 aligns across 9 bases. Unmatched junction bases numbered 3, after V lost 7 bases and J lost 4 bases. This CDR3 spans 13 amino acids. Germline V CDR1 and CDR2: SNHLY, FYNNEI. CDR3 loop: CASNQRGADTQYF. In DNA form, the CDR3 reads TGTGCCAGCAACCAGCGGGGGGCAGATACGCAGTATTTT.

J is TRBJ2-2 and V is TRBV11-2; a weak D match, TRBD2 (5 bases). Trimming took 2 bases from V and 3 from J, leaving 10 bases between them. Germline values: CDR1 SGHAT, CDR2 FQNNGV. The CDR3 is 15 amino acids. Here the CDR3 DNA reads TGTGCCAGCAGCTTACGTGGGCGGGACACCGGGGAGCTGTTTTTT. It specifies CASSLRGRDTGELFF.

This chain links TRBV10-1 with TRBJ2-2; 9 bases are a match to TRBD1. The CDR3 runs to 14 residues. CDR1 and CDR2 from the germline V gene are WNHNN and SYGVQD (reference sequence). V was pared by 7 bases and J by 4 bases, with 4 bases of the junction left unmatched. CDR3 sequence (DNA): TGCGCCAGCAACACAGGGGGCCCCACCGGGGAGCTGTTTTTT. Protein: CASNTGGPTGELFF.